This T cell receptor (beta chain) emerged from a study of cytomegalovirus exposure and HLA in healthy donors. The germline V gene has CDR1 SGHRS and CDR2 YFSETQ. The CDR3 covers 13 residues. Trimming cost V 4 bases and J 3 bases; bases outside gene matches: 3. Of note for this clone: Its antigen is unidentified.

Study conclusions and caveats: Analysis was carried out at a later point, and it linked a missense DCLRE1C variant to TCR beta V- and J-gene trimming. Being productive about 87% or about 30% of the time was typical of most TCR beta V segments in an earlier analysis.

PCR used 60 Vbeta primers and 13 Jbeta primers. This table comes from immunoSEQ multiplex PCR, and its TCRdb copy is limited to in-frame clones, with some not included. Of about 70,000 clones in the sample, roughly 89% are singletons; the top ten hold 2%. The sequenced sample was PBMCs. This sequence was found in a woman aged 30 to 39 in good health and CMV-seronegative. V gene TRBV5-1 combines with J gene TRBJ2-7, with 8 bases that match TRBD2. The CDR3 nucleotides read TGCGCCAGCAGCCCGGGACTAGTCTACGAGCAGTACTTC. Amino acids: CASSPGLVYEQYF.